This is a list of T cell receptor beta chains from one sample in a study of identical twins. MiXCR, run by TCRdb on the 5' RACE reads, gives a single entry per CDR3 protein. Seen here are 1.5 million to 2 million distinct CDR3 sequences, under 35% observed once, and the top ten hold about 0.27%. The sequenced material came from cord blood. All receptors derive from a newborn girl in good health. CDR3s include the opening cysteine and the closing phenylalanine or tryptophan. The D gene is left open where the match is weak. Only part of the rows carry a size: once, few, many, or a class if the clone is expanded.

>many|-|TRBJ2-3|TRBV10-3
TGTGCCATCAGTGAACTATTCACAGATACGCAGTATTTT
CAISELFTDTQYF
>few|-|TRBJ1-4|TRBV6-5
TGTGCCAGCAAGGGCGCAACTAATGGAAAACTGTTTTTT
CASKGATNGKLFF
>many|TRBD1|TRBJ2-7|TRBV12-3/TRBV12-4
TGTGCCAGCAGTTTGGGGACAGGGATTTACGAGCAGTACTTC
CASSLGTGIYEQYF
>few|TRBD1|TRBJ2-7|TRBV27
TGTGCCAGCAGTTTGTTTGGACAGGGTCCCTACGAGCAGTACTTC
CASSLFGQGPYEQYF
>-|-|TRBJ1-1|TRBV10-3
TGTGCCATCGGGGGGATAGGGTACACTGAAGCTTTCTTT
CAIGGIGYTEAFF
>-|TRBD2|TRBJ2-7|TRBV28
TGTGCCAGCAGCAGACTAGCGGGAGAGGACGAGCAGTACTTC
CASSRLAGEDEQYF
>few|TRBD2|TRBJ2-4|TRBV4-1
TGCGCCAGCAGCCAAGATGGGGGGGGACTGGACATTCAGTACTTC
CASSQDGGGLDIQYF
>-|-|TRBJ2-7|TRBV6-7
TGTGCCAGCTGTGACCGGCACTACGAGCAGTACTTC
CASCDRHYEQYF
>-|-|TRBJ2-1|TRBV28
TGTGCCAGCAGTTTTTATCCTTCATCCGACAATGAGCAGTTCTTC
CASSFYPSSDNEQFF
>-|-|TRBJ2-1|TRBV6-1
TGTGCCAGCAGTTGGGGGTCGGGGGTCAATGAGCAGTTCTTC
CASSWGSGVNEQFF
>-|-|TRBJ2-7|TRBV29-1
TGCAGCGTCGAAGGGAGAGCGGGCGGCTCCTACAATGAGCAGTACTTC
CSVEGRAGGSYNEQYF
>-|TRBD1|TRBJ1-3|TRBV20-1
TGCAGTGCTCCCGGGACAGCGTCTGGAAACACCATATATTTT
CSAPGTASGNTIYF
>few|-|TRBJ1-5|TRBV6-2/TRBV6-3
TGTGCCAGCAGTTACTGGCAACAGCCCCAGCATTTT
CASSYWQQPQHF
>-|TRBD1|TRBJ1-2|TRBV29-1
TGCAGCGTTGCAGACAGGGGGTTTTATGGCTACACCTTC
CSVADRGFYGYTF
>-|-|TRBJ2-3|TRBV11-2
TGTGCCAGCAGCTTAGAGTCTTGGGTAGCGGGCACAGATACGCAGTATTTT
CASSLESWVAGTDTQYF
>-|-|TRBJ1-2|TRBV9
TGTGCCAGCAGCGCCGGCCTCTATGGCTACACCTTC
CASSAGLYGYTF
>-|-|TRBJ2-7|TRBV7-9
TGTGCCAGCAGCTTGGCGCTGGGGGACCCCTACGAGCAGTACTTC
CASSLALGDPYEQYF
>-|TRBD2|TRBJ2-7|TRBV4-2
TGTGCCAGCAGCCAAGATTCCGGGGGGACCTCCTACGAGCAGTACTTC
CASSQDSGGTSYEQYF
>-|TRBD2|TRBJ2-1|TRBV7-9
TGTGCCAGCAGCTTAACTAGCGGGGACCACAATGAGCAGTTCTTC
CASSLTSGDHNEQFF
>-|-|TRBJ2-3|TRBV27
TGTGCCGGCAGTTTATCGGCGGCCTCCATTGCAGATACGCAGTATTTT
CAGSLSAASIADTQYF
>-|-|TRBJ2-1|TRBV7-9
TGTGCCAGCAGCTTAGACGGGGCATTCAATGAGCAGTTCTTC
CASSLDGAFNEQFF
>-|TRBD2|TRBJ2-1|TRBV20-1
TGCAGTGCTAGCACTAGCGGGCAGAACAATGAGCAGTTCTTC
CSASTSGQNNEQFF
>few|TRBD2|TRBJ2-1|TRBV25-1
TGTGCCAGCAACGGACTAGCGGAGAAGCAGTTCTTC
CASNGLAEKQFF
>-|-|TRBJ2-3|TRBV5-5
TGTGCCAGCAGCTGGGGGGGCCCGACTAGCCGAACAGATACGCAGTATTTT
CASSWGGPTSRTDTQYF
>-|-|TRBJ2-2|TRBV12-3/TRBV12-4
TGTGCCAGCAGCCCCCGGCCTGGGACCACCGGGGAGCTGTTTTTT
CASSPRPGTTGELFF
>few|TRBD1|TRBJ1-2|TRBV29-1
TGCAGCGTGTATCGACAGGGTGGGGATGCGTCCTATGGCTACACCTTC
CSVYRQGGDASYGYTF